This T cell receptor beta chain is from a study of shared clonotypes between healthy human individuals. Whole-study findings and limits: Investigators collected only blood, and repertoires in tissues likely differ. Non-shared clonotypes had lower generation probabilities than clonotypes shared by all four sorted-subset donors.

Points on this clone: Its antigen is unknown.

Researchers ran the assay at a deep level. TCRdb keeps only in-frame clones here, not all; method: immunoSEQ multiplex PCR. The data contain around 600,000 clones, about 98% of them singletons. CD8 cells classed as naive were CD45RO-negative and positively selected for CCR7, excluding terminally differentiated effector memory CD45RA+ cells. CDR3 size: 15 residues. Per the germline V gene, CDR1 is MNHEY and CDR2 is SMNVEV (reference sequence). Trimming removed 10 bases at V and 0 bases at J, with 16 bases between. J is TRBJ2-1 and V is TRBV27; a possible D gene is TRBD2 (5 bases). This clonotype was sampled from a young man in good health. The sample consisted of naive CD8+ T cells sorted from blood. CDR3 in amino acids: CATAYGENSYNEQFF. CDR3 DNA sequence: TGTGCCACGGCTTATGGGGAGAACTCCTACAATGAGCAGTTCTTC.